The following is a TCR beta chain sequence with its context. This sample was taken from a study of circulating and synovial CD4+ cells in juvenile arthritis. The method was immunoSEQ multiplex PCR; TCRdb's version includes in-frame clones alone and lacks a portion of them. The sample has 35,000 or so clones, about 95% seen once. The V end was cut by 7 bases, the J end by 7 bases, with 23 bases between. This CDR3 spans 16 amino acids. From germline, CDR1 is SNHLY and CDR2 FYNNEI. Sequenced material: CD4+ T cells from blood. The clonotype originates from a human donor with juvenile idiopathic arthritis. The rearrangement links TRBV2 to TRBJ2-1; no firm D call. Here the CDR3 DNA reads TGTGCCAGCAAAGAGGAGCCCCGGAGAGCATCGAATGAGCAGTTCTTC. Its protein is CASKEEPRRASNEQFF.